The clone carrying this T cell receptor beta chain was observed a few times. Its antigen is currently unknown. This sample is part of a study of identical twins. Findings and caveats of the study: Abundant cord blood beta clonotypes carried fewer insertions; memory repertoires showed none. The models gave estimates that fell short of the out-of-frame TCR alpha sharing seen in monozygotic twins. In zero-insertion analyses, partial confounding could arise from invariant MAIT and iNKT cells.

TCRdb used MiXCR to reprocess the 5' RACE reads, holding one entry per CDR3 protein. This table holds 690,000 or so distinct CDR3 sequences, under 9% found once. These data were also reused for a study on yellow fever vaccine responses in identical twins. That work states: Twins' vaccine T cell responses were reported to seem partly convergent and partly personalized.

This sequence originates from a woman under 30 in good health. The sample consisted of PBMCs.

In DNA form, the CDR3 reads TGCGCCAGCAGCCAAGACCCGACAGGGCGGAATGGGGCCAACGTCCTGACTTTC. Translating it yields CASSQDPTGRNGANVLTF. The rearrangement links TRBV4-3 to TRBJ2-6; 7 positions agree with TRBD1. The CDR3 runs to 18 residues. Germline V gives CDR1 LGHNA, CDR2 YSLEER. V trimming: 0 bases; J trimming: 3 bases; junction bases outside the gene matches: 8.